This TCR beta chain was obtained from a study of early T cells in non-severe SARS-CoV-2 infection. At the level of the study: Sequencing was performed on bulk RNA from unsorted whole blood, leaving chains unpaired. Study conclusions and caveats: VDJdb matching, biased toward anti-spike CD8 responses, missed private and CD4 specificities.

Trimming took 0 bases from V and 0 from J, leaving 20 bases between them. The CDR3 contains 19 residues. Germline V gives CDR1 SGHVS, CDR2 FQNEAQ. Tagging with unique molecular identifiers was applied to individual cDNA molecules. In TCRdb, the 5' RACE reads were re-called with MiXCR into one record per CDR3 protein. The table includes some 30,000 distinct CDR3 sequences, 5.5% to 7% detected once. This clonotype is categorized as hyperexpanded. The antigen is undetermined. The sequenced material came from whole blood. The V call is TRBV7-8, the J call TRBJ2-5, with D perhaps matching TRBD2 (7 bases). This sequence was found in an adult who was a healthcare worker with PCR-confirmed SARS-CoV-2 infection or an uninfected control (not recorded which). The CDR3: CASSLAPWGSGGHQETQYF. The DNA of the CDR3 is TGTGCCAGCAGCTTAGCGCCCTGGGGTTCGGGGGGCCACCAAGAGACCCAGTACTTC.